This TCR beta chain was documented in a study of T cell responses to AZD1222 COVID-19 vaccine. Findings and limits, study-wide: Among the donors, most were white British and more were female, and clonal diversity was possibly underestimated.

Note on this clone: The target antigen is unknown.

Some clones are missing from TCRdb's copy, which holds only in-frame ones; the method was immunoSEQ multiplex PCR. This table holds 150,000 or so clones, about 91% found once. Trimming cost V 5 bases and J 8 bases, with 16 bases left between them. Per the germline V gene, CDR1 is SGHVS and CDR2 is FNYEAQ. The CDR3 covers 14 residues. The gene calls are TRBV7-6 and TRBJ2-1; D is unclear. The clonotype was recovered from an adult who received the AZD1222 COVID-19 vaccine. This specimen consisted of peripheral blood, obtained 28 days after the second AZD1222 dose. This CDR3 reads CASSPGFGVDEQFF. CDR3 DNA sequence: TGTGCCAGCAGCCCAGGTTTTGGAGTGGATGAGCAGTTCTTC. The variable domain in full, with the rest retrieved from reference TRBV7-6 and TRBJ2-1, is GAGVSQSPRYKVTKRGQDVALRCDPISGHVSLYWYRQALGQGPEFLTYFNYEAQQDKSGLPNDRFSAERPEGSISTLTIQRTEQRDSAMYRCASSPGFGVDEQFFGPGTRLTVL.